Included here is one T cell receptor (beta chain) sequence, with context. The antigen remains unidentified. These data belong to a study of beta chain features in type 1 diabetes. Study-level background: Sorted cells from all samples, numbering some 99,000,000, were examined. Study results and caveats: Among patients with Type 1 diabetes, TCRB CDR3s were moderately but significantly shorter in every one of the four CD4+ subsets.

This CDR3 comprises 13 residues. Trimming took 1 base from V and 1 from J, leaving 4 bases between them. Germline CDR1 is KGHSH and CDR2 is LQKENI. The entirety of the isolated RNA underwent reverse transcription, so expressed TCRB transcripts were sequenced. Generated by immunoSEQ multiplex PCR, the TCRdb table keeps only in-frame clones and is missing some. The profile shows about 300,000 clones, roughly 12% of them singletons. CD45RO/CCR7/CD25/CD127/CD95/CD27 separated CD4+ naive, central memory, regulatory and stem cell-like memory cells by sorting. Input material: naive CD4+ T cells from blood. The clonotype comes from a woman under 30 with type 1 diabetes. This chain links TRBV18 with TRBJ1-1; D gene unclear. CDR3: CASSPLRNTEAFF. Written as DNA, the CDR3 is TGTGCCAGCTCACCACTTAGGAACACTGAAGCTTTCTTT.